The 4 T cell receptor beta chains presented below share a single source sample, sequenced in a study of T cell responses to AZD1222 COVID-19 vaccine. Profiled with immunoSEQ multiplex PCR; TCRdb holds only in-frame clones, not every one. The sample has about 67,000 clones; around 82% are singletons. The source was peripheral blood, collected 28 days after the second AZD1222 dose. These receptor sequences come from an adult who received the AZD1222 COVID-19 vaccine.

There are a few counts of this clone. The chain carries TRBV6-5 and TRBJ2-7; D may be TRBD2 (6 bases). Germline lookup yields CDR1 MNHEY and CDR2 SVGAGI. V dropped 4 bases and J dropped 2 bases, with 12 bases sitting between them. This CDR3 contains 14 residues. This CDR3 reads CASSSPGLTYEQYF. In DNA form, the CDR3 reads TGTGCCAGCAGTTCTCCGGGACTGACCTACGAGCAGTACTTC.

The chain is built from TRBV4-2 and TRBJ2-5, with 16 bases aligning to TRBD2. With 6 bases clipped from V and 4 bases from J, the junction kept 11 bases outside the gene matches. There are 18 residues in the CDR3. CDR1 LGHNA and CDR2 YNFKEQ come from the germline V gene. CDR3 sequence (DNA): TGTGCCAGCAGGCGTGGTGGGACTAGCGGGGGGGCAGGAGAGACCCAGTACTTC. Protein: CASRRGGTSGGAGETQYF.

To note about this clone: One end of the junction does not line up with germline, which may come from a read error. The chain couples TRBV18 to TRBJ1-2; D is ambiguous. Germline V gene sequence: CDR1 KGHSH, CDR2 LQKENI. The CDR3 totals 13 residues. The CDR3 here is CASSQDSNHGYTF. As DNA, the CDR3 is TGTGCCAGCTCACAAGACTCTAACCATGGCTACACCTTC. The full variable domain, rest sourced from reference TRBV18 and TRBJ1-2, is NAGVMQNPRHLVRRRGQEARLRCSPMKGHSHVYWYRQLPEEGLKFMVYLQKENIIDESGMPKERFSAEFPKEGPSILRIQQVVRGDSAAYFCASSQDSNHGYTFGSGTRLTVV.

The chain carries TRBV19 and TRBJ1-3, with D tentatively TRBD1 (5 bases). CDR3 length: 15 amino acids. Trimming stripped 5 bases from V and 0 bases from J, with 11 bases between. The V gene's germline CDR1 is LNHDA and CDR2 SQIVND (reference sequence). CDR3 sequence: CASSAGGASGNTIYF. The CDR3 bases are TGTGCCAGTAGTGCCGGTGGGGCCTCTGGAAACACCATATATTTT.